A single sample is the source of the 22 T cell receptor beta chains below, sequenced in a study of blood T cell repertoires in COVID-19. The table came from immunoSEQ multiplex PCR; TCRdb's copy has only in-frame clones and leaves some out. The sample has roughly 400,000 clones, 75% to 90% seen once. The sample comprised PBMCs or T cells enriched from blood (not recorded which). Every receptor here comes from a man aged 25 to 40 who had recovered from COVID-19.

V and J are TRBV20-1 and TRBJ2-2; D is perhaps TRBD1 (6 bases). V was cut by 3 bases and J by 6 bases, with 14 bases left in between. Germline V gene data show CDR1 as DFQATT and CDR2 as SNEGSKA (reference sequence). This CDR3 region has 14 residues. The CDR3 region is CSASAGKGAGELFF. The CDR3 DNA is TGCAGTGCTAGTGCAGGGAAGGGGGCCGGGGAGCTGTTTTTT.

The V gene is TRBV7-2, the J gene TRBJ1-1; D uncertain. The CDR3 sequence is 13 residues long. V was clipped by 1 base and J by 1 base, with 4 bases between them. Germline CDR1 is SGHTA and CDR2 is FQGNSA. CDR3 DNA sequence: TGTGCCAGCAGCTTAGGCAGGAACACTGAAGCTTTCTTT. Translation gives CASSLGRNTEAFF. Full variable domain (outside the CDR3, taken from reference TRBV7-2 and TRBJ1-1): GAGVSQSPSNKVTEKGKDVELRCDPISGHTALYWYRQSLGQGLEFLIYFQGNSAPDKSGLPSDRFSAERTGGSVSTLTIQRTQQEDSAVYLCASSLGRNTEAFFGQGTRLTVV.

This sequence joins TRBV9 and TRBJ1-3; 7 bases match TRBD1. The germline CDR1 and CDR2 sequences are SGDLS and YYNGEE. V dropped 4 bases and J dropped 4; count of bases not matched to a gene: 5. The length of the CDR3 is 14 residues. CDR3 in amino acids: CASSPPGQGNTIYF. In DNA, the CDR3 is TGTGCCAGCAGCCCGCCGGGACAGGGAAACACCATATATTTT.

This chain uses TRBV4-1 with TRBJ2-1; weak D call: TRBD2 (6 bases). The CDR3 spans 16 residues. Looked up from germline, CDR1 is MGHRA and CDR2 is YSYEKL. The germline V and J ends were trimmed by 2 bases and 7 bases, with 18 bases remaining between them. The CDR3, as DNA: TGCGCCAGCAGCCAACCCGCCGGGAGCTTGGGGAATGAGCAGTTCTTC. Protein product: CASSQPAGSLGNEQFF.

V usage is TRBV18 and J usage is TRBJ1-2, with a possible D match to TRBD1 (5 bases). Trimming removed 2 bases from V and 5 bases from J, with 15 bases in between. Germline-derived CDR1 and CDR2 are KGHSH and LQKENI. The CDR3 extends over 15 amino acids. In DNA form, the CDR3 reads TGTGCCAGCTCACCAGACTTGGGGGGAAGGTATGGCTACACCTTC. As protein: CASSPDLGGRYGYTF. Full variable domain (missing parts from reference TRBV18 and TRBJ1-2): NAGVMQNPRHLVRRRGQEARLRCSPMKGHSHVYWYRQLPEEGLKFMVYLQKENIIDESGMPKERFSAEFPKEGPSILRIQQVVRGDSAAYFCASSPDLGGRYGYTFGSGTRLTVV.

This clone was observed a handful of times. The gene calls are TRBV27 and TRBJ1-5, with 7 bases matching TRBD1. V dropped 4 bases and J dropped 3; count of bases not matched to a gene: 3. The CDR3 is made up of 14 amino acids. Germline loops: CDR1 MNHEY, CDR2 SMNVEV (reference sequence). CDR3 loop: CASSSTGSNQPQHF. For the CDR3, the DNA is TGTGCCAGCAGTTCGACAGGGTCCAATCAGCCCCAGCATTTT.

This chain uses TRBV11-2 with TRBJ2-1; 13 bases fit TRBD2. Trimming took 5 bases from V and 0 from J; bases not matched to a gene: 4. The CDR3 is 17 residues long. Per the germline V gene, CDR1 is SGHAT and CDR2 is FQNNGV. The CDR3 region is CASSHRTSGSSYNEQFF. The CDR3 region has the DNA TGTGCCAGCAGCCATCGGACTAGCGGGAGCTCCTACAATGAGCAGTTCTTC. The whole variable domain, filled in from reference TRBV11-2 and TRBJ2-1, reads EAGVAQSPRYKIIEKRQSVAFWCNPISGHATLYWYQQILGQGPKLLIQFQNNGVVDDSQLPKDRFSAERLKGVDSTLKIQPAKLEDSAVYLCASSHRTSGSSYNEQFFGPGTRLTVL.

The V call is TRBV4-2, the J call TRBJ1-3; D gene uncertain. The CDR3 spans 16 residues. Germline CDR1 LGHNA, CDR2 YNFKEQ. V gave up 0 bases and J gave up 0 bases, with 9 bases separating them. The CDR3 here is CASSQDVSISGNTIYF. As DNA, the CDR3 is TGTGCCAGCAGCCAAGATGTGTCTATCTCTGGAAACACCATATATTTT.

The V call is TRBV18, the J call TRBJ1-1; no definite D call. Germline assignment: CDR1 KGHSH and CDR2 LQKENI. The germline V and J ends were trimmed by 3 bases and 3 bases, with 11 bases remaining between them. This CDR3 comprises 14 residues. In nucleotides, the CDR3 is TGTGCCAGCTCACCTCAGGAAGTCGACACTGAAGCTTTCTTT. This codes for CASSPQEVDTEAFF.

The V and J genes are TRBV27 and TRBJ2-5; 10 bases match TRBD2. With V trimmed by 6 bases and J by 1 base, 8 bases remained unmatched. The CDR3 runs 16 residues. The V gene's germline CDR1 is MNHEY and CDR2 SMNVEV (reference sequence). CDR3 DNA: TGTGCCAGCAGATCTAGACTAGCGGGCCTCCAAGAGACCCAGTACTTC. Encoded protein: CASRSRLAGLQETQYF.

The V gene is TRBV3-1 (or the pseudogene TRBV3-2), the J gene TRBJ1-4; maybe TRBD1 (5 bases). Trimming left V 2 bases short and J 7 bases short, with 17 bases between. The CDR3 loop spans 16 amino acids. In germline, CDR1 is LGHDT, CDR2 YNNKEL (reference sequence). DNA of the CDR3: TGTGCCAGCAGCCAAAATACGGGGGGTCTATCTGAAAAACTGTTTTTT. Residues: CASSQNTGGLSEKLFF.

This chain joins TRBV11-2 and TRBJ2-6; D is perhaps TRBD1 (5 bases). CDR1 and CDR2 from the germline V gene are SGHAT and FQNNGV. The CDR3 has 15 amino acids. V lost 5 bases to trimming and J lost 0 bases, with 8 bases between them. In DNA, the CDR3 is TGTGCCAGCAGCATGACAGCCTCTGGGGCCAACGTCCTGACTTTC. Protein sequence: CASSMTASGANVLTF. Complete variable domain (other parts from reference TRBV11-2 and TRBJ2-6): EAGVAQSPRYKIIEKRQSVAFWCNPISGHATLYWYQQILGQGPKLLIQFQNNGVVDDSQLPKDRFSAERLKGVDSTLKIQPAKLEDSAVYLCASSMTASGANVLTFGAGSRLTVL.

The CDR3: CASSRDRGRNEQFF. CDR3 sequence (DNA): TGTGCCAGCAGTAGGGACAGGGGGCGGAATGAGCAGTTCTTC. V gene TRBV2 combines with J gene TRBJ2-1, with 12 bases fitting TRBD1. Germline trimming cut 5 bases from V and 7 bases from J; bases unmatched to any gene: 3. Germline V gene lookup returns CDR1 SNHLY and CDR2 FYNNEI. The CDR3 totals 14 residues.

The chain links TRBV27 to TRBJ2-1, with 10 bases identical to TRBD2. CDR1 and CDR2 from the germline V gene are MNHEY and SMNVEV (reference sequence). This CDR3 has 13 residues. The trim removed 3 bases at V and 16 bases at J, leaving 9 bases unmatched. The CDR3 coding sequence is TGTGCCAGCAGTTTCGTGACTAGCGGGCTTTATTTCTTC. It is translated as CASSFVTSGLYFF.

The chain links TRBV5-1 to TRBJ2-5; the match to TRBD2 covers 10 bases. Germline trimming cut 0 bases from V and 1 base from J; bases unmatched to any gene: 6. Germline CDR1 is SGHRS and CDR2 is YFSETQ. The CDR3 is 17 amino acids. The CDR3 protein is CASSLGGLAGAQETQYF. DNA of the CDR3: TGCGCCAGCAGCTTGGGGGGTCTAGCGGGGGCCCAAGAGACCCAGTACTTC.

This chain uses TRBV5-5 with TRBJ1-5; 8 bases are a match to TRBD1. The junction had 7 bases not matched to a gene; V was cut back by 3 bases and J by 5 bases. The CDR3 runs 15 residues. Germline V CDR1 and CDR2: SGHKS, YYEKEE (reference sequence). CDR3 region: CASSSSGTGDQPQHF. The CDR3 coding sequence is TGTGCCAGCAGCTCTTCCGGGACAGGAGATCAGCCCCAGCATTTT.

This sequence joins TRBV28 and TRBJ2-3; 8 positions agree with TRBD2. The CDR3 loop spans 14 amino acids. V shed 6 bases, J shed 3 bases, and the junction held 5 bases outside the gene matches. Looked up from germline, CDR1 is MDHEN and CDR2 is SYDVKM. The CDR3 is CASRAASGTDTQYF. For the CDR3, the DNA is TGTGCCAGCAGGGCCGCTAGCGGGACAGATACGCAGTATTTT.

The chain links TRBV5-1 to TRBJ2-3, with a possible D match to TRBD2 (6 bases). Germline V gene lookup returns CDR1 SGHRS and CDR2 YFSETQ. The length of the CDR3 is 13 residues. Deletions cut 3 bases from V and 4 bases from J, with 9 bases between. The CDR3 loop reads CASSSPGADTQYF. The CDR3 nucleotides are TGCGCCAGCAGCTCCCCGGGAGCAGATACGCAGTATTTT.

This clone was seen a few times. Written as DNA, the CDR3 is TGTGCCAGCAGCCCCCTCTCACAGGGACGAAACACCATATATTTT. The encoded protein is CASSPLSQGRNTIYF. The chain couples TRBV3-1 (or the pseudogene TRBV3-2) to TRBJ1-3; D is perhaps TRBD1 (6 bases). Per germline, CDR1 LGHDT and CDR2 YNNKEL (reference sequence). The ends were cut back, 4 bases at V and 5 bases at J, with 15 bases in the middle. The CDR3 is made up of 15 amino acids.

The rearrangement joins TRBV10-3 to TRBJ2-7; D is uncertain. Between the trimmed V and J ends, which lost 4 bases and 5 bases, there was a span of 9 bases. The CDR3 contains 12 residues. From germline, CDR1 is ENHRY and CDR2 SYGVKD. The CDR3 DNA follows: TGTGCCATCAGTGTAGGAGTCGACGAGCAGTACTTC. Amino acids: CAISVGVDEQYF.

This chain uses TRBV15 with TRBJ2-2; possibly TRBD1 for D (6 bases). There are 16 residues in the CDR3. Deletions cut 1 base from V and 4 bases from J, with 13 bases between. CDR1 and CDR2 from the germline V gene are LNHNV and YYDKDF (reference sequence). The CDR3 bases are TGTGCCACCAGCAGAGTTTTGGGGGCATCCACCGGGGAGCTGTTTTTT. This gives the protein CATSRVLGASTGELFF.

The gene calls are TRBV4-1 and TRBJ2-7, with TRBD2 matching over 10 bases. The CDR3 covers 17 residues. Germline V gene data show CDR1 as MGHRA and CDR2 as YSYEKL. V trimming: 4 bases; J trimming: 0 bases; junction bases outside the gene matches: 9. CDR3 sequence (DNA): TGCGCCAGCAGCCTTAATCTAGCGGGAGCCAGCTCCTACGAGCAGTACTTC. Translated: CASSLNLAGASSYEQYF.